A single sample gave rise to the 4 T cell receptor beta chains below, sequenced in a study of cytomegalovirus exposure and HLA in healthy donors. Use of 60 Vbeta and 13 Jbeta primers characterized the PCR. The data were produced by immunoSEQ multiplex PCR, yet TCRdb's version contains in-frame clones alone and is incomplete. The sample holds 200,000 or so clones, 81% seen once. The sample was PBMCs. These receptors came from a man aged 50 to 59 in good health and CMV-seronegative.

This chain connects TRBV5-1 to TRBJ2-1; 7 nucleotides align to TRBD2. The germline V gene encodes CDR1 SGHRS and CDR2 YFSETQ. CDR3 length equals 16 residues. V was clipped by 2 bases and J by 3 bases; unmatched bases: 8. CDR3 bases: TGCGCCAGCAGCTTTTCGGGACTATCCTTCTACAATGAGCAGTTCTTC. Protein: CASSFSGLSFYNEQFF. The whole variable domain, remainder taken from reference TRBV5-1 and TRBJ2-1, is KAGVTQTPRYLIKTRGQQVTLSCSPISGHRSVSWYQQTPGQGLQFLFEYFSETQRNKGNFPGRFSGRQFSNSRSEMNVSTLELGDSALYLCASSFSGLSFYNEQFFGPGTRLTVL.

Concerning this clone: The junction departs from germline at one end; a sequencing error may be responsible. J is TRBJ1-5 and V is TRBV7-9; 8 bases fit TRBD1. CDR1 SEHNR and CDR2 FQNEAQ come from the germline V gene (reference sequence). This CDR3 is built from 15 residues. The CDR3 loop is CSSSSGQGRAQPQHF. CDR3 nucleotides: TGTTCCAGCAGCTCCGGACAGGGAAGAGCTCAGCCCCAGCATTTT.

This clone was counted once. Compared with germline, one end of the junction differs, possibly owing to a read error. The chain combines TRBV7-9 with TRBJ1-6; D gene ambiguous. The germline V gene has CDR1 SEHNR and CDR2 FQNEAQ (reference sequence). The CDR3 is made up of 16 amino acids. In DNA, the CDR3 is TGTTCCAGCAGCCCGAGCTTCGGGGTTTTTGGTTCACCCCTCCACTTT. Amino acid sequence: CSSSPSFGVFGSPLHF. The whole variable domain, filled in from reference TRBV7-9 and TRBJ1-6, reads DTGVSQNPRHKITKRGQNVTFRCDPISEHNRLYWYRQTLGQGPEFLTYFQNEAQLEKSRLLSDRFSAERPKGSFSTLEIQRTEQGDSAMYLCSSSPSFGVFGSPLHFGNGTRLTVT.

About this clone: The sample carries other DNA sequences with the same CDR3. This chain uses TRBV30 with TRBJ1-6, with D unresolved. The CDR3 has 12 amino acids. Germline V gives CDR1 GTSNPN, CDR2 SVGIG (reference sequence). Trimming cost V 1 base and J 10 bases, with 8 bases left between them. The CDR3 is CAWSERESPLHF. For the CDR3, the DNA is TGTGCCTGGAGTGAGAGGGAATCACCCCTCCACTTT.